The 13 T cell receptor beta chains listed next were all sequenced from one sample in a study of glioma-infiltrating T cells after dendritic cell vaccination (dated by TCRdb to about 2016). Taken with the paper, the label for time point translates to: after dendritic cell vaccination, including at tumor progression/relapse. Preparation of the library involved the immunoSEQ multiplex PCR assay. Not all clones reach the TCRdb copy of this immuneACCESS table, which keeps in-frame sequences only. Checked studies attribute under half of the gap to unresolved V genes and leave the rest unexplained. Here the sample has over 90,000 clones; 80% occur a single time. 5.4% of the sample lies in the top ten. The specimen comprised blood, sampled after dendritic cell vaccination. The receptors were sampled from a human donor with glioblastoma.

The count of this clone is one. This rearrangement joins TRBV7-8 to TRBJ2-7, with no clear D. The CDR3 has 14 residues. V lost 0 bases, J lost 2 bases, and 8 bases lay in between. In germline, CDR1 is SGHVS, CDR2 FQNEAQ. The CDR3 region has the DNA TGTGCCAGCAGCTTAGCGGCAGTAACCTACGAGCAGTACTTC. Protein: CASSLAAVTYEQYF.

This clone was seen a few times. V gene TRBV4-1 combines with J gene TRBJ2-7, with 7 nucleotides matching TRBD2. V shed 4 bases and J 6 bases; nucleotides not matched to a gene: 15. Germline V CDR1 and CDR2: MGHRA, YSYEKL. This CDR3 contains 16 residues. CDR3 residues: CASSPYPTSARSEQYF. Here the CDR3 DNA reads TGCGCCAGCAGCCCTTATCCCACTAGCGCACGTAGCGAGCAGTACTTC.

The genes are TRBV28 and TRBJ2-1; TRBD2 matches at 7 bases. This CDR3 spans 15 amino acids. V dropped 5 bases and J dropped 9; count of bases not matched to a gene: 13. Germline lookup yields CDR1 MDHEN and CDR2 SYDVKM. The CDR3 coding sequence is TGTGCCAGCAGTCAACTAGCGAGTGGGTCGGGTGAGCAGTTCTTC. It encodes CASSQLASGSGEQFF.

This chain uses TRBV5-1 with TRBJ1-2; a weak D match, TRBD1 (5 bases). Germline V gene lookup returns CDR1 SGHRS and CDR2 YFSETQ. CDR3 size: 16 residues. Between the trimmed V and J ends, which lost 0 bases and 2 bases, there was a span of 14 bases. The CDR3 sequence is CASSLARLDKNYGYTF. The CDR3 DNA follows: TGCGCCAGCAGCTTGGCCCGGTTGGACAAGAACTATGGCTACACCTTC.

The J gene is TRBJ2-5, the V gene TRBV27, with 9 nucleotides matching TRBD2. Germline lookup yields CDR1 MNHEY and CDR2 SMNVEV (reference sequence). The CDR3 loop spans 15 amino acids. V was clipped by 2 bases and J by 10 bases; unmatched bases: 11. CDR3 in amino acids: CASSLLAGPQGNQYF. Here the CDR3 DNA reads TGTGCCAGCAGTTTACTAGCGGGGCCCCAGGGGAACCAGTACTTC.

The CDR3 DNA is TGTGCCAGCAGTCGGACAGGGATAGGTACCGGCGAGCAGTACTTC. It specifies CASSRTGIGTGEQYF. V usage is TRBV27 and J usage is TRBJ2-7; 8 nucleotides line up with TRBD1. The CDR3 runs 15 residues. The trim removed 5 bases at V and 6 bases at J, leaving 12 bases unmatched. Germline values: CDR1 MNHEY, CDR2 SMNVEV (reference sequence).

The V and J genes are TRBV7-9 and TRBJ1-2, with 10 bases lining up with TRBD1. Germline CDR1 SEHNR, CDR2 FQNEAQ (reference sequence). Trimming at V came to 5 bases and at J to 4 bases, leaving 7 bases not matched to a gene. The CDR3 has 15 residues. The CDR3 sequence is CASSTQGQGGYGYTF. DNA for the CDR3: TGTGCCAGCAGCACCCAAGGACAGGGGGGCTATGGCTACACCTTC.

The rearrangement links TRBV10-2 to TRBJ2-1, with D perhaps TRBD2 (6 bases). Trimming shortened V by 7 bases and J by 3 bases, and 16 bases separated the two germline ends. Germline values: CDR1 WSHSY, CDR2 SAAADI. The CDR3 contains 15 residues. CDR3 DNA sequence: TGCGCCAGCATGGAAGCGGGCCGACACTACAATGAGCAGTTCTTC. Its protein is CASMEAGRHYNEQFF.

The gene calls are TRBV15 and TRBJ1-2, with D unclear. The length of the CDR3 is 17 residues. Germline V gene lookup returns CDR1 LNHNV and CDR2 YYDKDF (reference sequence). The V and J ends lost 3 bases and 0 bases respectively, with 17 bases between them. The CDR3 DNA is TGTGCCACCAGCAGTCCACGGAGGGCAAGATCTAACTATGGCTACACCTTC. This gives the protein CATSSPRRARSNYGYTF.

This chain links TRBV5-1 with TRBJ1-2; D is undetermined. The germline gives CDR1 SGHRS, CDR2 YFSETQ. The CDR3 extends over 13 amino acids. Trimming shortened V by 6 bases and J by 3 bases, and 12 bases separated the two germline ends. The CDR3 loop is CASKAAEDYGYTF. DNA of the CDR3: TGCGCCAGCAAGGCTGCCGAGGACTATGGCTACACCTTC.

V gene TRBV11-3 combines with J gene TRBJ2-3, with TRBD2 identical over 9 bases. Per germline, CDR1 SGHNT and CDR2 YENEEA. The CDR3 is 14 residues long. Germline trimming cut 5 bases from V and 12 bases from J; bases unmatched to any gene: 12. CDR3 coding DNA: TGTGCCAGCAGCCCGGAAGGGTCTAGCGGGATACAGTATTTT. Encoded protein: CASSPEGSSGIQYF.

The chain recombines TRBV6-5 with TRBJ2-7; D uncertain. CDR1 is MNHEY, CDR2 SVGAGI, per germline. The CDR3 contains 14 residues. V was clipped by 0 bases and J by 3 bases, with 9 bases between them. This chain's CDR3 is CASSYSPQNYEQYF. Here the CDR3 DNA reads TGTGCCAGCAGTTACTCTCCACAGAACTACGAGCAGTACTTC.

This chain links TRBV7-9 with TRBJ2-1, with D uncertain. V was pared by 2 bases and J by 5 bases, with 10 bases between. Per germline, CDR1 SEHNR and CDR2 FQNEAQ (reference sequence). The CDR3 extends over 14 amino acids. CDR3 coding DNA: TGTGCCAGCAGCTTAAATACAGCAAACAATGAGCAGTTCTTC. Amino acid sequence: CASSLNTANNEQFF.